Following are 12 T cell receptor beta chains from one sample sequenced in a study of T cell responses to AZD1222 COVID-19 vaccine. TCRdb's table, derived via immunoSEQ multiplex PCR, lists solely in-frame clones and lacks some. The repertoire holds about 92,000 clones, with approximately 91% as singletons. The sample was peripheral blood, taken on day 0 of AZD1222 vaccination. These TCRs come from an adult in good health.

The J gene is TRBJ2-1, the V gene TRBV5-1, with D possibly being TRBD1 (5 bases). Germline CDR1 reads SGHRS; CDR2 reads YFSETQ. This CDR3 region has 13 residues. The V end was cut by 1 base, the J end by 7 bases, with 9 bases between. CDR3: CASSLPGMNEQFF. For the CDR3, the DNA is TGCGCCAGCAGCTTGCCAGGGATGAATGAGCAGTTCTTC. The full variable domain, its missing parts supplied by reference TRBV5-1 and TRBJ2-1, is KAGVTQTPRYLIKTRGQQVTLSCSPISGHRSVSWYQQTPGQGLQFLFEYFSETQRNKGNFPGRFSGRQFSNSRSEMNVSTLELGDSALYLCASSLPGMNEQFFGPGTRLTVL.

The rearrangement uses TRBV5-5 and TRBJ1-6; no reliable D call. This CDR3 is 15 amino acids long. Germline V gives CDR1 SGHKS, CDR2 YYEKEE (reference sequence). The germline V and J ends were trimmed by 5 bases and 7 bases, with 16 bases remaining between them. The CDR3 DNA follows: TGTGCCAGCAGTGTGGTACAGACTAACAATTCACCCCTCCACTTT. As protein: CASSVVQTNNSPLHF. Drawing the rest from reference TRBV5-5 and TRBJ1-6, the complete variable domain is DAGVTQSPTHLIKTRGQQVTLRCSPISGHKSVSWYQQVLGQGPQFIFQYYEKEERGRGNFPDRFSARQFPNYSSELNVNALLLGDSALYLCASSVVQTNNSPLHFGNGTRLTVT.

This clone appeared once. The V call is TRBV19, the J call TRBJ1-5; D perhaps matches TRBD1 (6 bases). V lost 6 bases and J lost 7, with 16 bases in between. The length of the CDR3 is 14 residues. The germline CDR1 and CDR2 sequences are LNHDA and SQIVND (reference sequence). DNA for the CDR3: TGTGCCAGTAGGCCCGGGGGGGCGAGACAGCCCCAGCATTTT. Its translation: CASRPGGARQPQHF.

This chain links TRBV7-3 with TRBJ2-7; either TRBD1 or TRBD2 may fit D (5 bases each). The CDR3 sequence is 14 residues long. V was cut by 0 bases and J by 2 bases, with 8 bases left in between. Germline lookup yields CDR1 SGHTA and CDR2 FQGTGA. CDR3 residues: CASSLTGDPYEQYF. In DNA, the CDR3 is TGTGCCAGCAGCTTAACAGGGGACCCCTACGAGCAGTACTTC.

This rearrangement joins TRBV10-3 to TRBJ1-5; D is undetermined. This CDR3 region has 14 residues. CDR1 and CDR2 (germline): ENHRY, SYGVKD. Deletions cut 0 bases from V and 6 bases from J, with 9 bases between. The chain's CDR3 is CAISESTASQPQHF. In DNA, the CDR3 is TGTGCCATCAGTGAGTCAACAGCTAGTCAGCCCCAGCATTTT.

The rearrangement links TRBV6-1 to TRBJ1-5; no firm D call. V lost 0 bases to trimming and J lost 7 bases, with 10 bases between them. CDR1 and CDR2 (germline): MNHNS, SASEGT. CDR3 length equals 14 residues. The DNA for the CDR3 is TGTGCCAGCAGTGAAGCGGGGTTTCGACAGCCCCAGCATTTT. It encodes CASSEAGFRQPQHF.

This chain connects TRBV27 to TRBJ1-4; D is perhaps TRBD1 (5 bases). In germline, CDR1 is MNHEY, CDR2 SMNVEV (reference sequence). The CDR3 has 13 amino acids. V was shortened by 3 bases and J by 8 bases, with 10 bases between the two germline ends. The CDR3 DNA follows: TGTGCCAGCAGTTTTCGCAGGGTCGAAAAACTGTTTTTT. Translating it yields CASSFRRVEKLFF. The whole variable domain, filled in from reference TRBV27 and TRBJ1-4, reads EAQVTQNPRYLITVTGKKLTVTCSQNMNHEYMSWYRQDPGLGLRQIYYSMNVEVTDKGDVPEGYKVSRKEKRNFPLILESPSPNQTSLYFCASSFRRVEKLFFGSGTQLSVL.

The chain links TRBV7-9 to TRBJ2-2; the D is unclear. Trimming shortened V by 3 bases and J by 2 bases, and 10 bases separated the two germline ends. The CDR3 consists of 15 residues. CDR1 is SEHNR, CDR2 FQNEAQ, per germline (reference sequence). The CDR3 region has the DNA TGTGCCAGCAGCTTCAGAGATCTAAACACCGGGGAGCTGTTTTTT. Translation gives CASSFRDLNTGELFF.

This clone was recorded once. J is TRBJ1-1 and V is TRBV7-9; no firm D call. From germline, CDR1 is SEHNR and CDR2 FQNEAQ (reference sequence). V shed 4 bases and J shed 4 bases, with 13 bases lying between them. The CDR3 runs to 14 residues. CDR3: CASSSPRGVTEAFF. The CDR3 DNA sequence: TGTGCCAGCAGCTCCCCCCGGGGTGTCACTGAAGCTTTCTTT.

The chain recombines TRBV19 with TRBJ2-7; 7 positions agree with TRBD1. The CDR3 spans 18 residues. V lost 5 bases to trimming and J lost 0 bases; unmatched junction nucleotides: 16. The germline V gene has CDR1 LNHDA and CDR2 SQIVND (reference sequence). CDR3 in amino acids: CASSSQGHRSSRSYEQYF. DNA of the CDR3: TGTGCCAGTAGTTCACAGGGGCACCGATCCTCCCGCTCCTACGAGCAGTACTTC.

The rearrangement joins TRBV3-1 (or the pseudogene TRBV3-2) to TRBJ1-5; 7 nucleotides match TRBD1. The CDR3 is made up of 14 amino acids. Germline-derived CDR1 and CDR2 are LGHDT and YNNKEL (reference sequence). V lost 4 bases to trimming and J lost 6 bases; unmatched junction nucleotides: 6. In DNA form, the CDR3 reads TGTGCCAGCAGCCGGGACAGCGGAGGTCAGCCCCAGCATTTT. Protein product: CASSRDSGGQPQHF.

The gene calls are TRBV15 and TRBJ1-2, with D perhaps TRBD1 (6 bases). This CDR3 has 16 residues. The germline V gene has CDR1 LNHNV and CDR2 YYDKDF (reference sequence). Trimming shortened V by 3 bases and J by 2 bases, and 16 bases separated the two germline ends. CDR3 protein: CATSSDRHQGNYGYTF. The CDR3 DNA reads TGTGCCACCAGCAGTGACCGCCACCAGGGGAACTATGGCTACACCTTC.